Listed below are T cell receptor beta chains from one sample, sequenced in a study of T-cell memory formation after mild COVID-19. TCRdb reprocessed the 5' RACE reads via MiXCR and lists one record per CDR3 protein. The repertoire has about 390,000 distinct CDR3 sequences, around 20% of them found once; the top ten carry around 12%. What was sequenced was PBMCs or a T cell subset sorted from them (not recorded which). The source is an adult woman who had mild COVID-19 (a few samples of this study predate the infection). Cell type and time point are not known. Each CDR3 is given with its conserved first and last residue.

length: 16; V: TRBV12-3/TRBV12-4; CDR3: CASIPGGGTGGNTIYF
length: 17; V: TRBV20-1; CDR3: CSASPLLSSSGANVLTF
length: 15; V: TRBV12-3/TRBV12-4; CDR3: CASSPRTGENSPLHF
length: 15; V: TRBV13; CDR3: CASSRGGQILYGYTF
length: 18; V: TRBV2; CDR3: CASPLGTSGILSYNEQFF
length: 15; V: TRBV29-1; CDR3: CSVEDLLAGRNEQFF
length: 15; V: TRBV20-1; CDR3: CSARDQRTGVGIQYF
length: 15; V: TRBV15; CDR3: CATSRVRTGAFEQYF
length: 15; V: TRBV24-1; CDR3: CATSVTGITYNEQFF
length: 12; V: TRBV12-3/TRBV12-4; CDR3: CASQGVSDTQYF
length: 15; V: TRBV5-1; CDR3: CASSLAGGNLREQFF
length: 13; V: TRBV6-1; CDR3: CASSEIDRDEQYF
length: 13; V: TRBV7-2; CDR3: CASSLERSDTQYF
length: 14; V: TRBV19; CDR3: CASMGQTSNQPQHF
length: 17; V: TRBV5-5; CDR3: CASSLGVGLAAYNEQFF
length: 16; V: TRBV25-1; CDR3: CASSEYGTGQWNEQFF
length: 12; V: TRBV27; CDR3: CASKQPGYGYTF
length: 16; V: TRBV24-1; CDR3: CATSDPRWGSYNEQFF
length: 16; V: TRBV9; CDR3: CASSPPQASGIYEQYF
length: 11; V: TRBV12-3/TRBV12-4; CDR3: CASSNGGLAFF
length: 15; V: TRBV20-1; CDR3: CSASMSGSHYNEQFF
length: 15; V: TRBV6-5; CDR3: CASSYSARVWEKLFF
length: 13; V: TRBV6-1; CDR3: CASSESGTFGYTF
length: 15; V: TRBV20-1; CDR3: CSARDFGGYYNEQFF
length: 13; V: TRBV3-1; CDR3: CASSYGSTDTQYF
length: 14; V: TRBV12-3/TRBV12-4; CDR3: CASSKGTFRETQYF
length: 19; V: TRBV29-1; CDR3: CSVDPIDRQGDGRDTEAFF
length: 17; V: TRBV3-1; CDR3: CASSQFGSGGALSEQFF
length: 15; V: TRBV7-9; CDR3: CASSPPGSQNYGYTF
length: 14; V: TRBV2; CDR3: CASSEGQLSYEQYF
length: 13; V: TRBV11-2; CDR3: CASSNRGYTEAFF
length: 16; V: TRBV5-5; CDR3: CASSLTLRMDSYEQYF
length: 13; V: TRBV30; CDR3: CAWSVGGKYGYTF
length: 16; V: TRBV12-2; CDR3: CASRLVPSGSYNEQFF
length: 15; V: TRBV5-1; CDR3: CASSKGQGFQETQYF
length: 16; V: TRBV7-2; CDR3: CASSRQPSKMNTEAFF
length: 12; V: TRBV7-8; CDR3: CASKGAGTEAFF
length: 13; V: TRBV4-3; CDR3: CASSQEPDYEQYF
length: 16; V: TRBV20-1; CDR3: CSARAAGIGSNQPQHF
length: 15; V: TRBV5-6; CDR3: CASSLGFGGATEAFF
length: 18; V: TRBV12-3/TRBV12-4; CDR3: CASSFVGTGGLAKNIQYF
length: 11; V: TRBV11-2; CDR3: CASSRAETQYF
length: 15; V: TRBV10-3; CDR3: CAISPSGGTYNEQFF
length: 15; V: TRBV12-3/TRBV12-4; CDR3: CASSLGRGGVTEAFF
length: 15; V: TRBV5-1; CDR3: CASRPWTGMGQPQHF
length: 14; V: TRBV7-2; CDR3: CASSLTSGGETQYF
length: 11; V: TRBV9; CDR3: CASSGRGPQYF
length: 15; V: TRBV5-5; CDR3: CASSLSGQGSYEQYF
length: 14; V: TRBV15; CDR3: CATSRDRGNEKLFF
length: 14; V: TRBV27; CDR3: CASRRDGTKNIQYF
length: 12; V: TRBV4-3; CDR3: CASSQDMNEQFF
length: 15; V: TRBV7-9; CDR3: CASSPGTGGSIGYTF
length: 16; V: TRBV5-1; CDR3: CASSRTINRDPEKLFF
length: 12; V: TRBV15; CDR3: CATSGGYNEQFF